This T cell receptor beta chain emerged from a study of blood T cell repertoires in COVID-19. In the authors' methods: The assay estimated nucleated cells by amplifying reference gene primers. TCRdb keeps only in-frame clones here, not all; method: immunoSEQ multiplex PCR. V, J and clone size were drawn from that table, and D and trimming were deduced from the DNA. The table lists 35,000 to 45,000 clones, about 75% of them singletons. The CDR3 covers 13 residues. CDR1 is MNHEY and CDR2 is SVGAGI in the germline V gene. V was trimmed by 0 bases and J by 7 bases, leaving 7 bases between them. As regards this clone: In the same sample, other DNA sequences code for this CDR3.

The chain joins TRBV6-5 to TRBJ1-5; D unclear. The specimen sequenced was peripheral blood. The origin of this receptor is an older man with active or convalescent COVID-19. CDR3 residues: CASSYSKEQPQHF. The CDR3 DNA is TGTGCCAGCAGTTACTCAAAAGAGCAGCCCCAGCATTTT.